This is a list of T cell receptor beta chains from one sample in a study of T cell repertoires in cytomegalovirus infection. TCRdb re-analysed the reads in MiXCR, keeping a single row per CDR3 protein. The sample holds approximately 630,000 distinct CDR3 sequences; approximately 25% are singletons and the top ten take 8%. The sequenced sample was CD8+ T cells from PBMCs. These receptors were taken from a human donor in good health (CMV status not recorded). Some clones in this sample may be carry-over from other donors' samples. Each CDR3 is given without its conserved first and last residue. A D gene is named only where the DNA matches it firmly.

J gene	V gene	D gene	CDR3 protein
TRBJ1-2	TRBV29-1	TRBD1	SVEYWDRVPGLGGYT
TRBJ2-1	TRBV6-1	NA	ASRIRDTSYNEQF
TRBJ2-3	TRBV20-1	TRBD1	SATTGQGGADTQY
TRBJ2-7	TRBV10-3	TRBD2	AISEGEGGNPYEQY
TRBJ2-1	TRBV29-1	TRBD2	SVEGTRAYNEQF
TRBJ1-2	TRBV2	NA	ASAGYGYT
TRBJ1-2	TRBV20-1	TRBD1	SARGTGDPDYT
TRBJ2-5	TRBV6-2/TRBV6-3	NA	ASSYYSFWETQY
TRBJ2-3	TRBV20-1	TRBD2	SASAGVRTDTQY
TRBJ1-1	TRBV19	NA	ASSRTAGSNTEAF